This TCR beta chain was recorded in a study of blood T cell repertoires in COVID-19. Study-wide context: Samples of COVID-19 (acute and convalescent) were obtained from the United States, Italy and Spain. Sources were T cells, B-cell-depleted T cells, or PBMCs; the material itself was cDNA or gDNA.

V dropped 2 bases and J dropped 3; count of bases not matched to a gene: 10. CDR1 and CDR2 (germline): ENHRY, SYGVKD. The length of the CDR3 is 17 residues. Source study methods: Reference gene primer amplification yielded estimated nucleated cell counts. Sequenced by immunoSEQ multiplex PCR; TCRdb stores in-frame clones only, minus some. Clone size and the V and J calls come from that table; the DNA yielded D and trimming. The data hold around 26,000 clones, with 89% observed a single time. This clone was counted once. The chain couples TRBV10-3 to TRBJ2-3, with 8 nucleotides matching TRBD2. Input material: peripheral blood. This sequence was found in a human donor in a cohort sampled during active COVID-19. CDR3 bases: TGTGCCATCAGTGAGGGCGGGGGGCCTTCTTCTACAGATACGCAGTATTTT. Its protein is CAISEGGGPSSTDTQYF.